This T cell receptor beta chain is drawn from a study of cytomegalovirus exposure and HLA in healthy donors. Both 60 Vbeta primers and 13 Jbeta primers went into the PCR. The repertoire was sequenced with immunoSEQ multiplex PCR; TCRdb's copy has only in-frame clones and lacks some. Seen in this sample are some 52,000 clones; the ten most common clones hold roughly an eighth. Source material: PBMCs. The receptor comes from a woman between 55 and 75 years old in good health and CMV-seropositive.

CDR3 nucleotide sequence: TGTGCCAGTAGTTCCTGGACAAGTTCTGGGGCCAACGTCCTGACTTTC. It is translated as CASSSWTSSGANVLTF. The rearrangement joins TRBV19 to TRBJ2-6; D is possibly TRBD1 (5 bases). Germline V gene lookup returns CDR1 LNHDA and CDR2 SQIVND (reference sequence). The germline V and J ends were trimmed by 5 bases and 1 base, with 12 bases remaining between them. The CDR3 contains 16 residues.